What follows are 3 T cell receptor beta chains derived from one specimen sequenced in a study of T cells in Graves' hyperthyroidism and ophthalmopathy. Template material for amplifying TCR beta CDR3 regions consisted of RNA transcripts. The HTBI primer set was used in a first-round RT-PCR of the TCR CDR3. TCRdb used MiXCR to reprocess the multiplex PCR reads, holding one entry per CDR3 protein. The sample yields under 700,000 distinct CDR3 sequences, just over 45% seen once. Sequencing was carried out using peripheral blood or thyroid tissue (not recorded which). The receptors shown here come from a woman younger than 35 with Graves' hyperthyroidism.

V usage is TRBV2 and J usage is TRBJ2-1, with D unclear. V lost 3 bases and J lost 1, with 7 bases in between. Germline CDR1 reads SNHLY; CDR2 reads FYNNEI. This CDR3 is 14 amino acids long. The CDR3 DNA follows: TGTGCCAGCAGTGATTTGTTTTCCTACAATGAGCAGTTCTTC. The encoded protein is CASSDLFSYNEQFF.

This chain uses TRBV20-1 with TRBJ2-5, with 14 bases fitting TRBD2. This CDR3 is built from 13 residues. The V gene end was trimmed by 5 bases and the J gene end by 4 bases; junction bases not matched to a gene: 0. Germline CDR1 reads DFQATT; CDR2 reads SNEGSKA (reference sequence). The DNA for the CDR3 is TGCAGTGCTGGGACTAGCGGGAGAGAGACCCAGTACTTC. Its protein is CSAGTSGRETQYF.

This clonotype was seen a few times. The chain is built from TRBV12-3 or TRBV12-4 and TRBJ1-1; 10 bases align to TRBD1. V gave up 7 bases and J gave up 5 bases; unmatched junction bases: 7. The CDR3 runs to 14 residues. The CDR3 here is CASTQTGGGTEAFF. CDR3 DNA: TGTGCCAGCACCCAGACAGGGGGCGGAACTGAAGCTTTCTTT.